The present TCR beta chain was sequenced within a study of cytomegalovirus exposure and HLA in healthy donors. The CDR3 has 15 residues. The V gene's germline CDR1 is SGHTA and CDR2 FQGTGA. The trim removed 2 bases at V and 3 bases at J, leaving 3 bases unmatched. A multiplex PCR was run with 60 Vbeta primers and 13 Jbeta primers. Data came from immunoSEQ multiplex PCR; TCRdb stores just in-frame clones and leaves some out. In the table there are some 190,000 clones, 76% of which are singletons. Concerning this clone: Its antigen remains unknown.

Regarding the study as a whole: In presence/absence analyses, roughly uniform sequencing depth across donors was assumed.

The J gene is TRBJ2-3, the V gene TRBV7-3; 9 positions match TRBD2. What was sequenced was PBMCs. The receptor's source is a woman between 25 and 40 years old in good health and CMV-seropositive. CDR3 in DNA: TGTGCCAGCAGCTTACAGCGGGGGGCGACAGATACGCAGTATTTT. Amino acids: CASSLQRGATDTQYF.